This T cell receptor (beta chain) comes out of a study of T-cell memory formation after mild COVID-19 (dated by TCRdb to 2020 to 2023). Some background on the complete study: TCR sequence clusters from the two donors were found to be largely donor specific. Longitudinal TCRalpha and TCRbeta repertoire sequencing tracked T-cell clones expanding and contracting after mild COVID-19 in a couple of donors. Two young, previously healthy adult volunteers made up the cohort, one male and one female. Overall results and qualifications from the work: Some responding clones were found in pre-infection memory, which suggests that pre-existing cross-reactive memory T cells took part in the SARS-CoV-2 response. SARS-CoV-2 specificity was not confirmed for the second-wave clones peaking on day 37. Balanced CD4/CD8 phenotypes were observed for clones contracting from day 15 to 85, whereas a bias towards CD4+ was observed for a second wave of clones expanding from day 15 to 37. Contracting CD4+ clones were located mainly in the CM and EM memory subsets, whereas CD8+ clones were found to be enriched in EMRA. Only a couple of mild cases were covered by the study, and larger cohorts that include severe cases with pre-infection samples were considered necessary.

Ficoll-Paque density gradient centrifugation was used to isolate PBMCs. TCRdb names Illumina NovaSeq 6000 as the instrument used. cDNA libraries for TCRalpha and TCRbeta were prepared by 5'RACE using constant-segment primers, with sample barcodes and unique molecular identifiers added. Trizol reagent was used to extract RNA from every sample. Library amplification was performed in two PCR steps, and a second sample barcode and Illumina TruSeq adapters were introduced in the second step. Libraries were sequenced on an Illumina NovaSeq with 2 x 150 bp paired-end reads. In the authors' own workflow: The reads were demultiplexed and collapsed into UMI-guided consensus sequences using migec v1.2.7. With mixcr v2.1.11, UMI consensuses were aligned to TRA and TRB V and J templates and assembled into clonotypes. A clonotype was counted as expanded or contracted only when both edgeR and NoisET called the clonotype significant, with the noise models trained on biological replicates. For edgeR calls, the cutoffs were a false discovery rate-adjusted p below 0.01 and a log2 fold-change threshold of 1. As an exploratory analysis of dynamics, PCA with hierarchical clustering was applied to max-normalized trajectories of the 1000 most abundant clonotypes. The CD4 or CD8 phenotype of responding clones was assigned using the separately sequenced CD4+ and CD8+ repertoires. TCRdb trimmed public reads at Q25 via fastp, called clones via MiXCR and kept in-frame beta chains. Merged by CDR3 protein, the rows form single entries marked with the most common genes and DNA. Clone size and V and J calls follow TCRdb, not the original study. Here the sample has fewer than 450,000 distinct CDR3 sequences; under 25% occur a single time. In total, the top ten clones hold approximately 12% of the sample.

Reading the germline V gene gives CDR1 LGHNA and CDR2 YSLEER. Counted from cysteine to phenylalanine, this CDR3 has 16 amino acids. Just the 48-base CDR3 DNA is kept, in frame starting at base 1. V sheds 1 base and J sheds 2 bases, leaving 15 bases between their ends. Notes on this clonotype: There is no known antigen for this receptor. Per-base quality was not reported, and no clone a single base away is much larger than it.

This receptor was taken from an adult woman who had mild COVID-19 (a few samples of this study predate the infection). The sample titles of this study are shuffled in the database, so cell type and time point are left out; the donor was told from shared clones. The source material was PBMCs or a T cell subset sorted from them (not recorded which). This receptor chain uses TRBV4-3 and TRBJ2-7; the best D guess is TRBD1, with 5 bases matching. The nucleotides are TGCGCCAGCAGCCAAGTGTCAGGGAACAACCCCTACGAGCAGTACTTC. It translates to CASSQVSGNNPYEQYF.